This T cell receptor (beta chain) comes out of a study of cytomegalovirus exposure and HLA in healthy donors. On the study more broadly: Most donors, around 81% of some 400 genotyped, fell in the Caucasian-associated ancestry cluster.

PCR amplification relied on 60 Vbeta primers (plus 13 Jbeta primers). The assay was immunoSEQ multiplex PCR, and TCRdb's table has in-frame clones only and misses some. Of approximately 72,000 clones listed, 65% to 80% were seen once; the top ten hold roughly 20%. V dropped 2 bases and J dropped 1 base, with 12 bases sitting between them. Looked up from germline, CDR1 is SGHDT and CDR2 is YYEEEE. The CDR3 runs 16 residues. Study outcomes and limitations: A few CMV-associated chains proved CMV antigen-specific in vitro. Solely CMV serostatus was available to characterize immune exposure.

Points on this clone: Its antigen is not known.

The clonotype was recovered from a middle-aged man in good health and CMV-seropositive. The chain joins TRBV5-6 to TRBJ1-4; tentatively, D is TRBD1 (5 bases). The specimen was PBMCs. CDR3 DNA: TGTGCCAGCAGCTTTTGGGAGGGGCAAACTAATGAAAAACTGTTTTTT. It is translated as CASSFWEGQTNEKLFF.